Listed here are 17 T cell receptor beta chains from one sample, sequenced in a study of patients and donors after allogeneic stem cell transplantation. Each CDR3 protein is one row after TCRdb ran MiXCR on the RT-PCR reads. The sample holds approximately 160,000 distinct CDR3 sequences, approximately 28% seen once. The material sequenced was blood, either unsorted or a sorted T cell fraction (not recorded which). Receptor source: a human donor who was either an allogeneic HSCT recipient or a stem cell or donor lymphocyte infusion donor (not recorded which). It is not recorded whose cells these are; they may come from a transplant donor.

This clonotype was recorded a few times. V and J are TRBV7-9 and TRBJ1-2; 7 bases match TRBD1. Germline trimming cut 1 base from V and 0 bases from J; bases unmatched to any gene: 8. This CDR3 is built from 17 residues. CDR1 is SEHNR, CDR2 FQNEAQ, per germline (reference sequence). This chain's CDR3 is CASSLGQGLETNYGYTF. The CDR3 DNA sequence: TGTGCCAGCAGCTTAGGACAGGGACTTGAAACTAACTATGGCTACACCTTC.

This clonotype has at least ten counts. CDR3 bases: TGTGCCAGCAGCTCTTCTGACAGGGCCCATATTTCACCCCTCCACTTT. Translated, it gives CASSSSDRAHISPLHF. The chain joins TRBV7-9 to TRBJ1-6; 7 nucleotides agree with TRBD1. V lost 4 bases and J lost 9; bases outside the gene matches: 12. The CDR3 has 16 amino acids. From germline, CDR1 is SEHNR and CDR2 FQNEAQ (reference sequence).

The CDR3 region has the DNA TGCAGCGTTGAAGGCATCGGACTAGCGGCCTACGAGCAGTACTTC. Translated, it gives CSVEGIGLAAYEQYF. The rearrangement uses TRBV29-1 and TRBJ2-7; 10 nucleotides align to TRBD2. V trimming: 1 base; J trimming: 2 bases; junction bases outside the gene matches: 5. This CDR3 spans 15 amino acids. The germline V gene encodes CDR1 SQVTM and CDR2 ANQGSEA.

The chain employs TRBV10-3 and TRBJ2-7; D unresolved. The CDR3 totals 12 residues. Trimming pared 2 bases from V and 4 bases from J, leaving 6 bases between. Germline CDR1 reads ENHRY; CDR2 reads SYGVKD. In DNA, the CDR3 is TGTGCCATCAGTGAGAACCAGTACGAGCAGTACTTC. It is translated as CAISENQYEQYF.

This chain links TRBV20-1 with TRBJ2-1, with TRBD2 matching 10 bases. V dropped 6 bases and J dropped 7; count of bases not matched to a gene: 12. Germline assignment: CDR1 DFQATT and CDR2 SNEGSKA (reference sequence). The CDR3 runs 15 residues. CDR3 residues: CSAPGPSGRGNEQFF. The CDR3 bases are TGCAGTGCCCCGGGGCCCAGCGGGAGGGGAAATGAGCAGTTCTTC.

This chain uses TRBV18 with TRBJ2-3; TRBD1 is a possible D gene (5 bases). The V gene's germline CDR1 is KGHSH and CDR2 LQKENI. The V end lost 2 bases, the J end lost 2 bases, and 8 bases lay between the germline ends. The CDR3 spans 14 residues. The CDR3 DNA is TGTGCCAGCTCACCATTAGGGGACACAGATACGCAGTATTTT. It translates to CASSPLGDTDTQYF.

The chain combines TRBV12-3 or TRBV12-4 with TRBJ2-1, with D uncertain. The CDR3 loop spans 14 amino acids. The V end lost 3 bases, the J end lost 7 bases, and 13 bases lay between the germline ends. This CDR3 is CASSFYGDRNEQFF. CDR3 bases: TGTGCCAGCAGTTTTTATGGGGATCGGAATGAGCAGTTCTTC.

The chain employs TRBV24-1 and TRBJ2-7; D is ambiguous. Germline V gives CDR1 KGHDR, CDR2 SFDVKD. The CDR3 extends over 13 amino acids. The V gene lost 7 bases and the J gene lost 7 bases, with 16 bases spanning the gap. The CDR3 loop reads CATRPVETREQYF. CDR3 DNA: TGTGCCACCAGACCGGTAGAAACGCGGGAGCAGTACTTC.

This clonotype was detected a few times. The genes are TRBV6-5 and TRBJ1-6; TRBD1 matches at 8 bases. The V gene end was trimmed by 4 bases and the J gene end by 9 bases; junction bases not matched to a gene: 8. From germline, CDR1 is MNHEY and CDR2 SVGAGI. The CDR3 spans 15 residues. The CDR3 bases are TGTGCCAGCAGTTTCTGGACAGGGCAAATTTCACCCCTCCACTTT. As protein: CASSFWTGQISPLHF.

This chain connects TRBV6-5 to TRBJ1-5; D gene uncertain. This CDR3 has 15 residues. Deletions cut 6 bases from V and 0 bases from J, with 12 bases between. CDR1 and CDR2 (germline): MNHEY, SVGAGI. CDR3 bases: TGTGCCAGCAGCCCACGAGGACTTAGCAATCAGCCCCAGCATTTT. Its translation is CASSPRGLSNQPQHF.

This chain uses TRBV3-1 with TRBJ2-2; TRBD2 matches 7 bases. This CDR3 contains 13 residues. V was pared by 5 bases and J by 5 bases, with 2 bases of the junction left unmatched. CDR1 is LGHDT, CDR2 YNNKEL, per germline (reference sequence). The CDR3 DNA reads as TGTGCCAGCAGCGGGCGGGAGACCGGGGAGCTGTTTTTT. This translates into CASSGRETGELFF.

This clonotype came up a few times. The gene calls are TRBV24-1 and TRBJ2-3, with D tentatively TRBD1 (6 bases). V was pared by 8 bases and J by 5 bases, with 16 bases between. The CDR3 has 14 amino acids. From germline, CDR1 is KGHDR and CDR2 SFDVKD. The CDR3 region has the DNA TGTGCCACCAAGGCGGCGACAGGACTAGATACGCAGTATTTT. Translating gives CATKAATGLDTQYF.

This rearrangement joins TRBV6-5 to TRBJ1-3, with D unresolved. Deletions cut 2 bases from V and 0 bases from J, with 11 bases between. The CDR3 sequence is 16 residues long. Per the germline V gene, CDR1 is MNHEY and CDR2 is SVGAGI. The CDR3 loop is CASSYTRQGSGNTIYF. CDR3 nucleotides: TGTGCCAGCAGTTACACGAGACAAGGCTCTGGAAACACCATATATTTT.

In this sample, this clonotype turned up many times. The chain employs TRBV12-3 or TRBV12-4 and TRBJ1-2, with 7 positions matching TRBD1. This CDR3 has 15 residues. J was trimmed by 8 bases and V by 4 bases; bases with no gene match: 13. The CDR3 bases are TGTGCCAGCAGTTCGGGGGGGACAGCACGGATCGGCTACACCTTC. This codes for CASSSGGTARIGYTF.

This chain connects TRBV18 to TRBJ2-5; weak D call: TRBD1 (6 bases). This CDR3 comprises 14 residues. The germline V and J ends were trimmed by 6 bases and 2 bases, with 13 bases remaining between them. Germline V gives CDR1 KGHSH, CDR2 LQKENI. The CDR3 reads CASSRNGQQETQYF. CDR3 nucleotides: TGTGCCAGCTCTCGGAATGGACAGCAAGAGACCCAGTACTTC.

This chain's CDR3 is CASSPNPYNSPLHF. CDR3 coding DNA: TGTGCCAGCAGCCCAAACCCTTATAATTCACCCCTCCACTTT. J is TRBJ1-6 and V is TRBV25-1, with D unresolved. Trimming stripped 6 bases from V and 4 bases from J, with 10 bases between. CDR1 and CDR2 (germline): MGHDK, SYGVNS. The CDR3 sequence is 14 residues long.

This chain joins TRBV10-3 and TRBJ1-1; 7 positions match TRBD1. This CDR3 comprises 12 residues. Trimming at V came to 8 bases and at J to 0 bases, leaving 0 bases not matched to a gene. Germline V gene data show CDR1 as ENHRY and CDR2 as SYGVKD. CDR3 residues: CAIGTVNTEAFF. The DNA for the CDR3 is TGTGCCATCGGGACAGTGAACACTGAAGCTTTCTTT.